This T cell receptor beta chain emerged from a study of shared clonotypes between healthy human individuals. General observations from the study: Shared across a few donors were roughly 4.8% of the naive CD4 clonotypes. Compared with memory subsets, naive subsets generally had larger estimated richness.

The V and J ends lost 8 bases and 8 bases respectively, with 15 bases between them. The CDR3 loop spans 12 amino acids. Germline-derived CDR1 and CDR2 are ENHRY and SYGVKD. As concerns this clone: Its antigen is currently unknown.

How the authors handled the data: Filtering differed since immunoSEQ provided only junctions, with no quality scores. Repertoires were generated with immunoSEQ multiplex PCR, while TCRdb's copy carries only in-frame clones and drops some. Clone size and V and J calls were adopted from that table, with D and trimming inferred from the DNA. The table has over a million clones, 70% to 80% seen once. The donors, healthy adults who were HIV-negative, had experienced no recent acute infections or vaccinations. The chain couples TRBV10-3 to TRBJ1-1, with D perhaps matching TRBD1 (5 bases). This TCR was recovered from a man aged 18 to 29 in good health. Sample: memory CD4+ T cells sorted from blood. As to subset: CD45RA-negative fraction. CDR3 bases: TGTGCCATCGGGTCAGGGCGGGGGGAAGCTTTCTTT. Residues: CAIGSGRGEAFF.